Included here is one T cell receptor beta chain sequence, with context. The antigen is undetermined. The assay was immunoSEQ multiplex PCR, and TCRdb's table has in-frame clones only and misses some. The table has tens of thousands of clones, roughly 90% seen once; the top ten hold about 3.2%. Germline V lookup: CDR1 SNHLY, CDR2 FYNNEI. This CDR3 is 15 amino acids long. V shed 5 bases and J shed 0 bases, with 10 bases lying between them. The data were obtained in a study of glioma-infiltrating T cells after dendritic cell vaccination. Overall study results and limits: TCR clonality showed no direct relationship with survival.

This rearrangement joins TRBV2 to TRBJ1-4; D is unresolved. This TCR came from a human donor with glioblastoma. The sample here was blood, taken before dendritic cell vaccination. This CDR3 is CASSINRPTNEKLFF. Written as DNA, the CDR3 is TGTGCCAGCAGTATAAACAGACCAACTAATGAAAAACTGTTTTTT.